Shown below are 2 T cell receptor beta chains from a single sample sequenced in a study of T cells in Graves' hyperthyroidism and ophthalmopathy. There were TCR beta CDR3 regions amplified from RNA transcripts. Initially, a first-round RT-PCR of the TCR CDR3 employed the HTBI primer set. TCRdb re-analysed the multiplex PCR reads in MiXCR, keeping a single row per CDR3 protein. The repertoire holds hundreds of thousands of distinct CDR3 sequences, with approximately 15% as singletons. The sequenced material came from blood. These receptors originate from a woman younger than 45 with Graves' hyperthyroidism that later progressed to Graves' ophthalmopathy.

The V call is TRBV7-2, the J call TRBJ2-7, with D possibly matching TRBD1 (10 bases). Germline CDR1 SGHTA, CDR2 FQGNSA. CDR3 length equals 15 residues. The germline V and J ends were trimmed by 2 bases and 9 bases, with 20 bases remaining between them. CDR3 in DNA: TGTGCCAGCAGCTTAAGCGGGGGGACAGGGGCGGGGCAGTACTTC. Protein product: CASSLSGGTGAGQYF.

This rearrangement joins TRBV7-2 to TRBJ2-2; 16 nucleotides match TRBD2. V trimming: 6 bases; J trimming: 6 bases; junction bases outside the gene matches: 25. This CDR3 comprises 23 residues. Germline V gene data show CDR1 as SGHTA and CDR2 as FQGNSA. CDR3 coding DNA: TGTGCCAGCAGTCCTATTGGACGGCTAGGGACTAGCGGGAGGGCCCTGGGTGCCGGGGAGCTGTTTTTT. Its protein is CASSPIGRLGTSGRALGAGELFF.